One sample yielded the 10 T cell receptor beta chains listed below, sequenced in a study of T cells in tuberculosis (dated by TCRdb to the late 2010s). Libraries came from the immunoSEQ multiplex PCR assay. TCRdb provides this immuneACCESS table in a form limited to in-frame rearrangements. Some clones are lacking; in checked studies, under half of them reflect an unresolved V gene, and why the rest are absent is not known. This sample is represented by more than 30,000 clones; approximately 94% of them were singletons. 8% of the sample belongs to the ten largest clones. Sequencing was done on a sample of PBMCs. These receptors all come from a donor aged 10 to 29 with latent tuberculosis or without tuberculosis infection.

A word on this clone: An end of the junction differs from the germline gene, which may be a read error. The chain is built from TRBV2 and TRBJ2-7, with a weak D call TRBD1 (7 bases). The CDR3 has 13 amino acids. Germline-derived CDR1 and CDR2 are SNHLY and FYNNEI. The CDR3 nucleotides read TGCGGGGGCAGGGACAGTAGCTCCTACGAGCAGTACTTC. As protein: CGGRDSSSYEQYF.

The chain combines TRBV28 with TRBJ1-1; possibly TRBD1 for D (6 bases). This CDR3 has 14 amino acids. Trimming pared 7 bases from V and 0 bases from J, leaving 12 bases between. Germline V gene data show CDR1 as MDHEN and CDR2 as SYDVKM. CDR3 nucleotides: TGTGCCAGCATGACCAGGGGACTGAACACTGAAGCTTTCTTT. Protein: CASMTRGLNTEAFF.

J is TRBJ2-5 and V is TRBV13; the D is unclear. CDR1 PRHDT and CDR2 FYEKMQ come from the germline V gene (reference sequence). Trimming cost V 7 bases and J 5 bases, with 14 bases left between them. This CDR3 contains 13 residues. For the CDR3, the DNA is TGTGCCAGCACCCCTAGATCCTCTGAGACCCAGTACTTC. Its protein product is CASTPRSSETQYF.

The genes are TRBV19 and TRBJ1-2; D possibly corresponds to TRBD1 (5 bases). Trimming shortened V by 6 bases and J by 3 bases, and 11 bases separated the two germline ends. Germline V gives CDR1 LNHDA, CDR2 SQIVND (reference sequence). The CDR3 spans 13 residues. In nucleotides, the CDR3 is TGTGCCAGTAGGAAGGGGCGAGACTATGGCTACACCTTC. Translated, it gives CASRKGRDYGYTF.

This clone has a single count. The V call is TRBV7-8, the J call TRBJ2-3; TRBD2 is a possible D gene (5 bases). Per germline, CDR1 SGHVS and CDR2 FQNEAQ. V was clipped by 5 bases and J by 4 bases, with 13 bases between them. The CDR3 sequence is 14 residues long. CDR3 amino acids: CASSRKRVADTQYF. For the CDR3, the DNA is TGTGCCAGCAGCCGCAAGAGGGTAGCAGATACGCAGTATTTT.

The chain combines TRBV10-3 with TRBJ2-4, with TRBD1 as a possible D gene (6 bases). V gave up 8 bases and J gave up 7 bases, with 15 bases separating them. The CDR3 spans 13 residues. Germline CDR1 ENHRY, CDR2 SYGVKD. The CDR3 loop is CAIAEGGGNIQYF. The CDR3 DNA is TGTGCCATCGCTGAAGGGGGTGGGAACATTCAGTACTTC.

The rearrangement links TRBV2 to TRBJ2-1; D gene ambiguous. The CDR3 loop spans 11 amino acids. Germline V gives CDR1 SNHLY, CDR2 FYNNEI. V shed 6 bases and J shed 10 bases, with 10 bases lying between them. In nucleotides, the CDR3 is TGTGCCAGCAGGAGTACCGCCGAGCAGTTCTTC. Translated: CASRSTAEQFF.

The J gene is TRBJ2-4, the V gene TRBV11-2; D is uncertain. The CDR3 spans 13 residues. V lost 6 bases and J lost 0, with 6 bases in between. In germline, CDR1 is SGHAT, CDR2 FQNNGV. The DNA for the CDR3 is TGTGCCAGCAGGGCCCTAGCCAAAAACATTCAGTACTTC. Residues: CASRALAKNIQYF.

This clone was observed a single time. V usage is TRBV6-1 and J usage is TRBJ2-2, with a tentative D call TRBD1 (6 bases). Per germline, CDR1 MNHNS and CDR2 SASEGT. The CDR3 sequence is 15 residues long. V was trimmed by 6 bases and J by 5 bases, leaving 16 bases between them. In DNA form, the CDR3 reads TGTGCCAGCAGAGAGGGACATACTCTAACCGGGGAGCTGTTTTTT. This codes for CASREGHTLTGELFF.

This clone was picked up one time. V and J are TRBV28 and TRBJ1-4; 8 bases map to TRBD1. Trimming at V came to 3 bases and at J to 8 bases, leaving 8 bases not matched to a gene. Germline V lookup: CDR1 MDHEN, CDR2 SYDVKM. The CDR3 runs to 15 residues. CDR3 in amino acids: CASSLMQGAKEKLFF. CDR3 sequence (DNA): TGTGCCAGCAGTTTGATGCAGGGGGCGAAGGAAAAACTGTTTTTT.